This TCR beta chain was profiled in a study of cytomegalovirus exposure and HLA in healthy donors. CDR1 and CDR2 (germline): SGHRS, YFSETQ. Trimming stripped 2 bases from V and 6 bases from J, with 8 bases between. The CDR3 is made up of 13 amino acids. Use of 60 Vbeta and 13 Jbeta primers characterized the PCR. TCRdb's table, derived via immunoSEQ multiplex PCR, lists solely in-frame clones and lacks some. This table has approximately 82,000 clones, over 9% appearing once. This clone came up a few times. This receptor was taken from a man in his 60s in good health and CMV-seropositive. V gene TRBV5-1 combines with J gene TRBJ2-2; D is unclear. Sequenced: PBMCs. The CDR3 spells CASSFAGPGELFF. The CDR3 DNA reads as TGCGCCAGCAGCTTCGCTGGCCCCGGGGAGCTGTTTTTT. The variable domain in full, with the rest retrieved from reference TRBV5-1 and TRBJ2-2, is KAGVTQTPRYLIKTRGQQVTLSCSPISGHRSVSWYQQTPGQGLQFLFEYFSETQRNKGNFPGRFSGRQFSNSRSEMNVSTLELGDSALYLCASSFAGPGELFFGEGSRLTVL.